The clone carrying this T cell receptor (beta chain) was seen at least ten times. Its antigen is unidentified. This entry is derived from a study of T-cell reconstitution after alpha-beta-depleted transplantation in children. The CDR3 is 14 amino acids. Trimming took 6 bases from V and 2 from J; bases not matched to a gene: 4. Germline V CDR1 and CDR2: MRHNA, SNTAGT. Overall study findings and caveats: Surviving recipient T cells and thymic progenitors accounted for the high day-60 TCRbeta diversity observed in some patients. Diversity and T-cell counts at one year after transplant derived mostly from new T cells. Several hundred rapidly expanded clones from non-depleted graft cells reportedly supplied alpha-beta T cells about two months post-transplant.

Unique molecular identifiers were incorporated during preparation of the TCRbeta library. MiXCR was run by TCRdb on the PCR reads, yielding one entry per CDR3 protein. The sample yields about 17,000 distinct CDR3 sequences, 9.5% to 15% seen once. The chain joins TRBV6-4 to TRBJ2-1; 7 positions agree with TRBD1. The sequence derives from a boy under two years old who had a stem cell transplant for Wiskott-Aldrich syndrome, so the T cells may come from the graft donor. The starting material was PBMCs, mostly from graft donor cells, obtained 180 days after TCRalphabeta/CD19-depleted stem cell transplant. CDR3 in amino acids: CASRRDSAYNEQFF. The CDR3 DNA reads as TGTGCCAGCAGGAGGGACAGCGCCTACAATGAGCAGTTCTTC.